Listed below are T cell receptor beta chains from one sample, sequenced in a study of blood T cell repertoires in COVID-19. Method: immunoSEQ multiplex PCR; TCRdb's copy keeps in-frame clones and lacks some. The profile shows about 80,000 clones, around 86% of them singletons. The specimen sequenced was peripheral blood. The receptors stem from a human donor in a cohort sampled during active COVID-19. Each CDR3 is given without its conserved first and last residue. Fields, in order: J gene, V gene, CDR3 protein.

TRBJ2-5 TRBV19 ASSPVGRQETQY
TRBJ2-7 TRBV29-1 SVEGSYEQY
TRBJ1-4 TRBV3-1/TRBV3-2 ASSRASNEKLF
TRBJ1-6 TRBV28 ASRARETYNSPLH
TRBJ1-5 TRBV19 ASSIVGPGTELGSNQPQH
TRBJ1-1 TRBV6-5 ASRLWTVNTEAF
TRBJ1-4 TRBV5-1 ASSLAGKDEKLF
TRBJ2-7 TRBV5-1 ASSSQGGGYEQY
TRBJ1-2 TRBV6-5 ASRDRASNYGYT
TRBJ2-2 TRBV5-1 ASSNPHGPAGELF
TRBJ2-1 TRBV5-4 ASSLGASGGPTEQF
TRBJ1-1 TRBV28 ASSGGTEAF
TRBJ2-7 TRBV9 ASSADSAYEQY
TRBJ2-7 TRBV27 ASSPQGAYPYEQY
TRBJ2-2 TRBV6-1 ASSEAPGGPGGELF
TRBJ2-3 TRBV5-4 ASSPLGNSGRTDTQY
TRBJ2-4 TRBV29-1 SVEQTKNIQY